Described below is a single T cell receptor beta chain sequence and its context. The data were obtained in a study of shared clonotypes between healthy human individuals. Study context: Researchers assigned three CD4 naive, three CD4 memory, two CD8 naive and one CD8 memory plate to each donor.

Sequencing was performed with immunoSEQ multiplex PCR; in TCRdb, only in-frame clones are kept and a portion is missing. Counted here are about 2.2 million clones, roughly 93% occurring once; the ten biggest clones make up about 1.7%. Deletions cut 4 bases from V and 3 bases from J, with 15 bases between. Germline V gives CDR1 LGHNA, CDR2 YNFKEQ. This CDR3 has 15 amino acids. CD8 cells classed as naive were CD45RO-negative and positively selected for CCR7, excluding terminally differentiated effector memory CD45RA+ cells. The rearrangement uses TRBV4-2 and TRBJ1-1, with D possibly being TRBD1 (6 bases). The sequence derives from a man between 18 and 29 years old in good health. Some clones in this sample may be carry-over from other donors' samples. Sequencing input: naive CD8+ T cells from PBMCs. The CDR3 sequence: CASSPWEDSDTEAFF. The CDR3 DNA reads TGTGCCAGCAGCCCTTGGGAGGACAGTGACACTGAAGCTTTCTTT.